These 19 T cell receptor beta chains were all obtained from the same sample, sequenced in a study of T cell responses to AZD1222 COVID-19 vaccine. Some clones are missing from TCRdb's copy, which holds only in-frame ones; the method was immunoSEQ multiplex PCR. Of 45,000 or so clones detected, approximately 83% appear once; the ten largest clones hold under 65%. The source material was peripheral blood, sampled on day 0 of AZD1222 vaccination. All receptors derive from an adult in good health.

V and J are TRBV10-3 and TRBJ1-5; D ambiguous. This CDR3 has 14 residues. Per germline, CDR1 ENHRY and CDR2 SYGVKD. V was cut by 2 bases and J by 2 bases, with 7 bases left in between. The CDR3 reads CAISEDRGNQPQHF. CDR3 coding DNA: TGTGCCATCAGTGAGGACCGGGGCAATCAGCCCCAGCATTTT.

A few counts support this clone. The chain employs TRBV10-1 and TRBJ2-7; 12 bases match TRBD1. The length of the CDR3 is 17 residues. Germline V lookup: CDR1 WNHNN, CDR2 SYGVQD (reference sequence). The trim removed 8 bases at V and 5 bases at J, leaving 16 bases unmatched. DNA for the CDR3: TGCGCCAGCCTTCTCCCCCCGGGACAGGGGGCTGGCGACGAGCAGTACTTC. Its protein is CASLLPPGQGAGDEQYF.

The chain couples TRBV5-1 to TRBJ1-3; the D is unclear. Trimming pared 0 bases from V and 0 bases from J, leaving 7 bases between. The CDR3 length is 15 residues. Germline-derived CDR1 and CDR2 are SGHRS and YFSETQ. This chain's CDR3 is CASSLDSASGNTIYF. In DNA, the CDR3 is TGCGCCAGCAGCTTGGATTCAGCCTCTGGAAACACCATATATTTT.

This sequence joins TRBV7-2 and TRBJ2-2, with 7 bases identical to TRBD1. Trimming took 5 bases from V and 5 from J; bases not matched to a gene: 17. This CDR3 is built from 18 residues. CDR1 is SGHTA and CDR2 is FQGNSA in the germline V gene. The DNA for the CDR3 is TGTGCCAGCAGCCCCCACGCCCTGAACAGGGGCGGTACCGGGGAGCTGTTTTTT. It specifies CASSPHALNRGGTGELFF.

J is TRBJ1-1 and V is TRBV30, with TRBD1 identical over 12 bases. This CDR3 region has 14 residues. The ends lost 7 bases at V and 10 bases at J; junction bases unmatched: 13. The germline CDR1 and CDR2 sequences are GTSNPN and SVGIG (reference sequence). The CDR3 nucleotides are TGTGCCTATCTACCGGGACAGGGGGCTTTGGGAGCTTTCTTT. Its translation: CAYLPGQGALGAFF.

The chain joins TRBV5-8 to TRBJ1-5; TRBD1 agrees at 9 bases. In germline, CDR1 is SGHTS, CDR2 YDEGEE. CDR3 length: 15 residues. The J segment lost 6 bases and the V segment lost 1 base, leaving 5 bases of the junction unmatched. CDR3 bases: TGTGCCAGCAGCTTGTTTAGACAGGGGGGTCAGCCCCAGCATTTT. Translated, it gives CASSLFRQGGQPQHF.

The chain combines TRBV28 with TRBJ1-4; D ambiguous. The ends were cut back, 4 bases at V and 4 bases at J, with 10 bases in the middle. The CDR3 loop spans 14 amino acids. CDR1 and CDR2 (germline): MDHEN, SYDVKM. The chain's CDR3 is CASSYLGVNEKLFF. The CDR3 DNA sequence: TGTGCCAGCAGTTATCTGGGTGTTAATGAAAAACTGTTTTTT. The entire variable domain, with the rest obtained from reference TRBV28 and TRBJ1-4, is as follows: DVKVTQSSRYLVKRTGEKVFLECVQDMDHENMFWYRQDPGLGLRLIYFSYDVKMKEKGDIPEGYSVSREKKERFSLILESASTNQTSMYLCASSYLGVNEKLFFGSGTQLSVL.

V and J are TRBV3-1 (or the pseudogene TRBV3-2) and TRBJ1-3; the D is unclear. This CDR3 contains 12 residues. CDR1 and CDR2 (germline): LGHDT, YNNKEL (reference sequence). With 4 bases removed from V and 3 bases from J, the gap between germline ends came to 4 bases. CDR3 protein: CASSPSGNTIYF. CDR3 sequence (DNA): TGTGCCAGCAGCCCCAGTGGAAACACCATATATTTT.

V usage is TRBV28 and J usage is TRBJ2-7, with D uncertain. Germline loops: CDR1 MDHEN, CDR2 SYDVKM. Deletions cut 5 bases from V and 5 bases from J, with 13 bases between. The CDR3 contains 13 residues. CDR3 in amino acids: CASSEPGPDEQYF. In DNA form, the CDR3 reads TGTGCCAGCAGTGAACCGGGCCCTGACGAGCAGTACTTC. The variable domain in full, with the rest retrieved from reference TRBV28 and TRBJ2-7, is DVKVTQSSRYLVKRTGEKVFLECVQDMDHENMFWYRQDPGLGLRLIYFSYDVKMKEKGDIPEGYSVSREKKERFSLILESASTNQTSMYLCASSEPGPDEQYFGPGTRLTVT.

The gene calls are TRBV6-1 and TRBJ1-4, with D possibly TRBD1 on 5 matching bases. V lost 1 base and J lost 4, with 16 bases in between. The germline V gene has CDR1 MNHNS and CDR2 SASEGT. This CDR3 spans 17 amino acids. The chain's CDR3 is CASSEVWGGAFNEKLFF. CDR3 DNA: TGTGCCAGCAGTGAAGTTTGGGGTGGGGCGTTTAATGAAAAACTGTTTTTT.

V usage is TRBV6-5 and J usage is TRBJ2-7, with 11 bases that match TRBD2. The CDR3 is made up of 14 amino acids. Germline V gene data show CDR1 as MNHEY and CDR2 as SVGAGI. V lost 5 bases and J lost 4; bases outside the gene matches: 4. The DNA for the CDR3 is TGTGCCAGCAGTAGACTAGCGGGGAGTTACGAGCAGTACTTC. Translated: CASSRLAGSYEQYF.

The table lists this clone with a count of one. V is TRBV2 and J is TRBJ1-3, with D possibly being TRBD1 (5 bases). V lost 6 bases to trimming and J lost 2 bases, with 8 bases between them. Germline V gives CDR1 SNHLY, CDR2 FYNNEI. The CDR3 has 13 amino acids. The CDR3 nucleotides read TGTGCCAGCAGGGGGGATGCTGGAAACACCATATATTTT. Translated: CASRGDAGNTIYF. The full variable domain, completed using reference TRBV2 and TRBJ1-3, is EPEVTQTPSHQVTQMGQEVILRCVPISNHLYFYWYRQILGQKVEFLVSFYNNEISEKSEIFDDQFSVERPDGSNFTLKIRSTKLEDSAMYFCASRGDAGNTIYFGEGSWLTVV.

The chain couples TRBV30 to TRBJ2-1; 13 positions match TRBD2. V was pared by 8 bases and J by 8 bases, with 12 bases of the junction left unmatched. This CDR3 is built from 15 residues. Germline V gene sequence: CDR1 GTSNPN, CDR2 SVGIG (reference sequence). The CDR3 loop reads CAAKGTSGGADEQFF. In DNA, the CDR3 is TGTGCCGCCAAAGGAACTAGCGGGGGGGCCGATGAGCAGTTCTTC.

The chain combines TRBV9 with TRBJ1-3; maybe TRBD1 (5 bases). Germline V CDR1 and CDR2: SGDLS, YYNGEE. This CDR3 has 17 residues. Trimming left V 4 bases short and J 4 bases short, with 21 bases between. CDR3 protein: CASSSRPTGLVGNTIYF. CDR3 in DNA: TGTGCCAGCAGCTCTAGACCCACAGGTCTGGTGGGAAACACCATATATTTT.

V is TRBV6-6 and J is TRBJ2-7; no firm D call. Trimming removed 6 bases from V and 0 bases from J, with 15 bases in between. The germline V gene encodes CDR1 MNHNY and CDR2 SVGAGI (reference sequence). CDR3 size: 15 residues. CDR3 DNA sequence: TGTGCCAGCAGGACACATGACATACCCTCCTACGAGCAGTACTTC. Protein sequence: CASRTHDIPSYEQYF.

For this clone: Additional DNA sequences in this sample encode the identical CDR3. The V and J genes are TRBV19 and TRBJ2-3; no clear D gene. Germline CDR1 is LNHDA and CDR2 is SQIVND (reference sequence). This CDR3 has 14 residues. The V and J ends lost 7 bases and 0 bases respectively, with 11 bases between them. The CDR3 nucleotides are TGTGCCAGTACTCCGCCAGGTAGCACAGATACGCAGTATTTT. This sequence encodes CASTPPGSTDTQYF.

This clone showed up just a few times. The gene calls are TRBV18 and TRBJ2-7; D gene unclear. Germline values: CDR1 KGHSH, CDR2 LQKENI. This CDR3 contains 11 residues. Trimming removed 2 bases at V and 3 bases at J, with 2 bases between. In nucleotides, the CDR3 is TGTGCCAGCTCACCAGGCTACGAGCAGTACTTC. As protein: CASSPGYEQYF.

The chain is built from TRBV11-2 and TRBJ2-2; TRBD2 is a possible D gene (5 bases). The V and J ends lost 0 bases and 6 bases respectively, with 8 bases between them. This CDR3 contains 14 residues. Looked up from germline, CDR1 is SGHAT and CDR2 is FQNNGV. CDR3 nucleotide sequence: TGTGCCAGCAGCTTAGATCGGGGATCCGGGGAGCTGTTTTTT. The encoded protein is CASSLDRGSGELFF.

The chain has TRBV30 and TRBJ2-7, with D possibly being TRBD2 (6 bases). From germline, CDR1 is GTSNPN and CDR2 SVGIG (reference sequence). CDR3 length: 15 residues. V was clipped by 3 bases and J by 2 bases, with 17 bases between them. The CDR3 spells CAWSLGQRVTYEQYF. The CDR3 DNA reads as TGTGCCTGGAGCCTGGGCCAGCGGGTGACCTACGAGCAGTACTTC. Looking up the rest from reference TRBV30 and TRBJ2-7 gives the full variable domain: SQTIHQWPATLVQPVGSPLSLECTVEGTSNPNLYWYRQAAGRGLQLLFYSVGIGQISSEVPQNLSASRPQDRQFILSSKKLLLSDSGFYLCAWSLGQRVTYEQYFGPGTRLTVT.